The 5 T cell receptor beta chains below were found in one sample sequenced in a study of CD8 T cells in Susac syndrome. An amount of RNA that ranged from roughly 0.45 to 1 ug was reverse transcribed with random hexamers. TCRdb re-called the immunoSEQ multiplex PCR reads with MiXCR, one entry per CDR3 protein. There are approximately 120,000 distinct CDR3 sequences in the sample; 90% to 95% occur only once, and roughly 0.33% lies in the top ten. Sequencing was performed on CD8+ T cells from PBMCs. These receptors originate from a human donor with multiple sclerosis.

For this clonotype: A junction boundary mismatches the germline segment, possibly from a read error. The chain combines TRBV7-7 with TRBJ2-1; 12 bases are a match to TRBD2. Germline CDR1 is SSHAT and CDR2 is FNYEAQ (reference sequence). The CDR3 has 19 residues. The CDR3 region is CASSQEASGRGWVYNEQFF. The CDR3 DNA reads as TGTGCTAGCAGCCAAGAGGCTAGCGGGAGGGGATGGGTCTACAATGAGCAGTTCTTC.

This chain connects TRBV7-2 to TRBJ2-3; D uncertain. This CDR3 spans 15 amino acids. Per the germline V gene, CDR1 is SGHTA and CDR2 is FQGNSA. V was shortened by 1 base and J by 2 bases, with 10 bases between the two germline ends. The CDR3 nucleotides read TGTGCCAGCAGCTTAGGGTTGAGCGACACAGATACGCAGTATTTT. Translation gives CASSLGLSDTDTQYF.

This sequence joins TRBV11-2 and TRBJ2-7; the D is unclear. CDR1 SGHAT and CDR2 FQNNGV come from the germline V gene. V lost 5 bases and J 5 bases, leaving 7 bases between the germline ends. This CDR3 region has 11 residues. CDR3 residues: CASSPTDEQYF. CDR3 DNA: TGTGCCAGCAGCCCCACGGACGAGCAGTACTTC. The full variable domain, rest sourced from reference TRBV11-2 and TRBJ2-7, is EAGVAQSPRYKIIEKRQSVAFWCNPISGHATLYWYQQILGQGPKLLIQFQNNGVVDDSQLPKDRFSAERLKGVDSTLKIQPAKLEDSAVYLCASSPTDEQYFGPGTRLTVT.

This clonotype was detected once. This chain uses TRBV9 with TRBJ2-6, with TRBD1 as a possible D gene (6 bases). The germline V and J ends were trimmed by 3 bases and 0 bases, with 16 bases remaining between them. Germline values: CDR1 SGDLS, CDR2 YYNGEE. The CDR3 is 18 amino acids. The CDR3 bases are TGTGCCAGCAGCGCCCCGCTGGGGGCAGTCTCTGGGGCCAACGTCCTGACTTTC. Encoded protein: CASSAPLGAVSGANVLTF. Variable domain in full (rest from reference TRBV9 and TRBJ2-6): DSGVTQTPKHLITATGQRVTLRCSPRSGDLSVYWYQQSLDQGLQFLIQYYNGEERAKGNILERFSAQQFPDLHSELNLSSLELGDSALYFCASSAPLGAVSGANVLTFGAGSRLTVL.

The CDR3 spells CASSEVAGGPETQYF. The CDR3, as DNA: TGTGCCAGCAGTGAGGTAGCGGGAGGGCCCGAGACCCAGTACTTC. V is TRBV2 and J is TRBJ2-5; 11 nucleotides align to TRBD2. From germline, CDR1 is SNHLY and CDR2 FYNNEI. V trimming: 3 bases; J trimming: 5 bases; junction bases outside the gene matches: 5. The CDR3 is 15 residues long.